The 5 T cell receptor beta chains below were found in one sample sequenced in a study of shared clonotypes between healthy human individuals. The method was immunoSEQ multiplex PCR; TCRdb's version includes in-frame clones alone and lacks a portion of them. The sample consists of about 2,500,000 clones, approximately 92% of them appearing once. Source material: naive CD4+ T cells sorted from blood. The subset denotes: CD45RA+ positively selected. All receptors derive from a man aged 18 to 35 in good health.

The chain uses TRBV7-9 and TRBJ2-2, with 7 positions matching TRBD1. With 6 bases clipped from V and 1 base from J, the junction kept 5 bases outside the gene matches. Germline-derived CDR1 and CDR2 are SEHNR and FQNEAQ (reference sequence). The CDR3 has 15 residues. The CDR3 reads CASSFYRGNTGELFF. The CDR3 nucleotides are TGTGCCAGCAGTTTTTACAGGGGGAACACCGGGGAGCTGTTTTTT.

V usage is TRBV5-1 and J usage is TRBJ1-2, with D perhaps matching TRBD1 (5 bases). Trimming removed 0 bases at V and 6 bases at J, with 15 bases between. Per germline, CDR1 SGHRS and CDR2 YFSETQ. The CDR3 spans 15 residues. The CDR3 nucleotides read TGCGCCAGCAGCTTGGGCTGGGGGGACGTAGATGGCTACACCTTC. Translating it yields CASSLGWGDVDGYTF.

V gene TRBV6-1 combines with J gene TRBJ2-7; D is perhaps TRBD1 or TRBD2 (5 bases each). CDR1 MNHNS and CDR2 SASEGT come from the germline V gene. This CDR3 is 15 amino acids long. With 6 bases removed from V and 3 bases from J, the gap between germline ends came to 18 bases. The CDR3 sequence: CASSRGRDVNYEQYF. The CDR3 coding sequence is TGTGCCAGCAGCCGCGGCCGGGACGTAAACTACGAGCAGTACTTC.

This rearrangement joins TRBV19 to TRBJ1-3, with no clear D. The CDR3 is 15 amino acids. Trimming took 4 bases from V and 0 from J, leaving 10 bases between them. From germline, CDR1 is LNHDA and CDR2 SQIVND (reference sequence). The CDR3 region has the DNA TGTGCCAGTAGTAGCTCCCGGTTCTCTGGAAACACCATATATTTT. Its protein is CASSSSRFSGNTIYF.

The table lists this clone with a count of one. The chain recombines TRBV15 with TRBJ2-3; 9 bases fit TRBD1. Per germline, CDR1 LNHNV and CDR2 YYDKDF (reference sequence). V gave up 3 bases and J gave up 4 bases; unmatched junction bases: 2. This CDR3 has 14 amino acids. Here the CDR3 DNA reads TGTGCCACCAGCAGTTACAGGGGGCCAGATACGCAGTATTTT. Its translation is CATSSYRGPDTQYF.